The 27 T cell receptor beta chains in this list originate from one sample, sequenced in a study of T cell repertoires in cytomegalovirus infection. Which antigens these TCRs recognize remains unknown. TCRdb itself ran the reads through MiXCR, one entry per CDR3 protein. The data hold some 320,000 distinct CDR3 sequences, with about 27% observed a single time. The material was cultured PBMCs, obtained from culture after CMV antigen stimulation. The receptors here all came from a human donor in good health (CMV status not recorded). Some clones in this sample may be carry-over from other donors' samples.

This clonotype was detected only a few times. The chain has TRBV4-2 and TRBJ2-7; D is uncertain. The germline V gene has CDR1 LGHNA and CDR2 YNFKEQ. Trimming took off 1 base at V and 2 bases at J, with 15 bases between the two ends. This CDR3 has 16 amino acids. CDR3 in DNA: TGTGCCAGCAGCCAAGTAATAGGAACGGTCACCTACGAGCAGTACTTC. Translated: CASSQVIGTVTYEQYF.

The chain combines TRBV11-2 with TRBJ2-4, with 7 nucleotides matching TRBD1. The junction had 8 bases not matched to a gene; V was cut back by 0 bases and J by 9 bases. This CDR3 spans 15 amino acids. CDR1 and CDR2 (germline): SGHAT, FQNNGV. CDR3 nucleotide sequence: TGTGCCAGCAGCTTAGACCTCACAGGGGTTACCATTCAGTACTTC. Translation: CASSLDLTGVTIQYF.

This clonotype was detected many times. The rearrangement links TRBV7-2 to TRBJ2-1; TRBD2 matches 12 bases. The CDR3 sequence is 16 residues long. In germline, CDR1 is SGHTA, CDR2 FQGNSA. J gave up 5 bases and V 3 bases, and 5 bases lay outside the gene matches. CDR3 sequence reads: CASSLGLAGGHNEQFF. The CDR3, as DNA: TGTGCCAGCAGCTTGGGACTAGCGGGCGGTCACAATGAGCAGTTCTTC.

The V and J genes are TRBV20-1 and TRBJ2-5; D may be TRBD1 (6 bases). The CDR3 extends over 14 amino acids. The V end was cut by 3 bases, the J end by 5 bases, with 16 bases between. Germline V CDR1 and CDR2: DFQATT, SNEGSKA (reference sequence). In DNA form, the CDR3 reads TGCAGTGCTAGGGGGGACACGGCCACGGAGACCCAGTACTTC. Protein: CSARGDTATETQYF.

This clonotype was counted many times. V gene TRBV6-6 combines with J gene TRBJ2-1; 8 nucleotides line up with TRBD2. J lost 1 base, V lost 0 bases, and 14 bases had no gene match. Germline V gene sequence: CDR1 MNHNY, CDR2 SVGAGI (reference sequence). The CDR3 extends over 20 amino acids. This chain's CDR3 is CASSYSKGGRSSRSYNEQFF. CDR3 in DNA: TGTGCCAGCAGTTACTCGAAGGGCGGGAGGTCCTCCAGGTCCTACAATGAGCAGTTCTTC.

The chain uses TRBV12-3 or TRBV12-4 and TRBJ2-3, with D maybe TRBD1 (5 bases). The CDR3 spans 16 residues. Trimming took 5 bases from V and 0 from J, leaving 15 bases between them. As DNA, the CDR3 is TGTGCCAGCAGTCACCTGGGTGGGGCTAGCACAGATACGCAGTATTTT. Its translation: CASSHLGGASTDTQYF.

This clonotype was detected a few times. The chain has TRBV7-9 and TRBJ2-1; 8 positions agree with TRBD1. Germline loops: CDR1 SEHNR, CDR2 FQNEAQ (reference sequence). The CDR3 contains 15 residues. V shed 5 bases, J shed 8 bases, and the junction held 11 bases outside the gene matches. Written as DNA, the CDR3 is TGTGCCAGCAGCCACGGGGACAGGTGGAGTCATGAGCAGTTCTTC. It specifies CASSHGDRWSHEQFF. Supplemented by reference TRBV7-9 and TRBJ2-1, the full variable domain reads DTGVSQNPRHKITKRGQNVTFRCDPISEHNRLYWYRQTLGQGPEFLTYFQNEAQLEKSRLLSDRFSAERPKGSFSTLEIQRTEQGDSAMYLCASSHGDRWSHEQFFGPGTRLTVL.

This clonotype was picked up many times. The CDR3 reads CASSLGMAGENIQYF. The CDR3 bases are TGTGCCAGCAGCTTAGGCATGGCAGGGGAAAACATTCAGTACTTC. The genes are TRBV13 and TRBJ2-4; TRBD1 is a possible D gene (6 bases). Germline V lookup: CDR1 PRHDT, CDR2 FYEKMQ (reference sequence). The CDR3 length is 15 residues. V lost 0 bases and J 5 bases, leaving 11 bases between the germline ends.

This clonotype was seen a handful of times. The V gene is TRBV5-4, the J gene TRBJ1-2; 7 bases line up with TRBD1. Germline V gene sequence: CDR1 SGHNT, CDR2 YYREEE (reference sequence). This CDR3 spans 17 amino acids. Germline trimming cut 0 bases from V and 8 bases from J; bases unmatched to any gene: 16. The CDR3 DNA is TGTGCCAGCAGCTTGGGGGCGGGCGGGACAGCCAGCTTCGGCTACACCTTC. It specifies CASSLGAGGTASFGYTF.

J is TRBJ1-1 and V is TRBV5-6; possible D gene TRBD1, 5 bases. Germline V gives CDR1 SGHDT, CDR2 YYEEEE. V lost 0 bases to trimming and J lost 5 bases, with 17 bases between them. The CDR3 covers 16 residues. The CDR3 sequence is CASSLVPGRGKTEAFF. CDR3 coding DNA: TGTGCCAGCAGCTTGGTGCCAGGGCGAGGGAAGACTGAAGCTTTCTTT.

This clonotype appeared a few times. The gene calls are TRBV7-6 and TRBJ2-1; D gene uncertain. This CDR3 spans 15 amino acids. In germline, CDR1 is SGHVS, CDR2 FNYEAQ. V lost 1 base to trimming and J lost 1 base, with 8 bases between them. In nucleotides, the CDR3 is TGTGCCAGCAGCTTAGTGGGGTATTCCTACAATGAGCAGTTCTTC. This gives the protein CASSLVGYSYNEQFF.

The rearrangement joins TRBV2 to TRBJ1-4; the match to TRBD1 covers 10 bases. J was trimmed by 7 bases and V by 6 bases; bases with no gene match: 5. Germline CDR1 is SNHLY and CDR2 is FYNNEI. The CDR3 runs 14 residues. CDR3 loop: CASRTGGLSEKLFF. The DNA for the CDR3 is TGTGCCAGCAGGACAGGGGGCTTGAGTGAAAAACTGTTTTTT.

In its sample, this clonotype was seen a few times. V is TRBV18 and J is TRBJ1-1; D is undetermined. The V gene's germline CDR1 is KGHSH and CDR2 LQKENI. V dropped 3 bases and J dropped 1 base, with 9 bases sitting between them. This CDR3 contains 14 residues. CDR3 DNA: TGTGCCAGCTCACCCCGGCGGGGGAACACTGAAGCTTTCTTT. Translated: CASSPRRGNTEAFF.

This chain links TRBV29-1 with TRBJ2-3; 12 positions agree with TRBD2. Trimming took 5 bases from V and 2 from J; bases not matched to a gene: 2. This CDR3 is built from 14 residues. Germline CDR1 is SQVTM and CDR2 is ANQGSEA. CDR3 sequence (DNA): TGCAGCGTTACTAGCGGGGGGCCCACAGATACGCAGTATTTT. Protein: CSVTSGGPTDTQYF.

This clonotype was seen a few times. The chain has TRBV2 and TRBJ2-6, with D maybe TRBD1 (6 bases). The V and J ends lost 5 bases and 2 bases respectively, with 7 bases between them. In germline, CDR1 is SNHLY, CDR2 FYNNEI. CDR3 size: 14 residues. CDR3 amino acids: CASSTGTGANVLTF. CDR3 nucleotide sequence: TGTGCCAGCAGTACAGGGACTGGGGCCAACGTCCTGACTTTC. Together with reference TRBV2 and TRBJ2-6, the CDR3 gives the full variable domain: EPEVTQTPSHQVTQMGQEVILRCVPISNHLYFYWYRQILGQKVEFLVSFYNNEISEKSEIFDDQFSVERPDGSNFTLKIRSTKLEDSAMYFCASSTGTGANVLTFGAGSRLTVL.

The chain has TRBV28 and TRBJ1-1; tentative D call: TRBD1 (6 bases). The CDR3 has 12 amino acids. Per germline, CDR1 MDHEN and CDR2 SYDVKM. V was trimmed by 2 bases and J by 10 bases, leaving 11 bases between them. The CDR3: CASSLTGSGAFF. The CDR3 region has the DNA TGTGCCAGCAGTTTAACAGGGTCGGGAGCTTTCTTT.

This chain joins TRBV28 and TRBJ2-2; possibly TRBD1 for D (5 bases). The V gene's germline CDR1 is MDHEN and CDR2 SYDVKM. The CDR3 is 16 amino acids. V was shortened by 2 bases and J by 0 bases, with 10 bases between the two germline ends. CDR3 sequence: CASSLNRLTNTGELFF. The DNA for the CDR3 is TGTGCCAGCAGTTTAAACAGGCTAACGAACACCGGGGAGCTGTTTTTT.

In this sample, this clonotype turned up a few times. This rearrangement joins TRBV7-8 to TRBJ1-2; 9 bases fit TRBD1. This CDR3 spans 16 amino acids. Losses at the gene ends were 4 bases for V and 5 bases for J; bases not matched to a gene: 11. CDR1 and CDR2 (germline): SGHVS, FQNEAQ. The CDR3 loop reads CASSSRTSGQGYGYTF. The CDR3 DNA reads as TGTGCCAGCAGCTCCCGGACTTCCGGACAGGGGTATGGCTACACCTTC.

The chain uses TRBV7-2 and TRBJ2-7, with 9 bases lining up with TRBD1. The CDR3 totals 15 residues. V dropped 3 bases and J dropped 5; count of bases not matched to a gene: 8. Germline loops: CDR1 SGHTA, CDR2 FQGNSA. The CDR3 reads CASSFHTGGWNEQYF. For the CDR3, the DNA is TGTGCCAGCAGCTTCCACACAGGGGGCTGGAACGAGCAGTACTTC. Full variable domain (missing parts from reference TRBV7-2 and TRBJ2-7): GAGVSQSPSNKVTEKGKDVELRCDPISGHTALYWYRQSLGQGLEFLIYFQGNSAPDKSGLPSDRFSAERTGGSVSTLTIQRTQQEDSAVYLCASSFHTGGWNEQYFGPGTRLTVT.

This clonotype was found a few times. The CDR3 region has the DNA TGTGCCAGCAGCTTAGGATCGGAGAGTAGCAATCAGCCCCAGCATTTT. Its translation is CASSLGSESSNQPQHF. The V call is TRBV7-6, the J call TRBJ1-5; D remains ambiguous. The V end was cut by 1 base, the J end by 0 bases, with 10 bases between. CDR3 length: 16 amino acids. Germline CDR1 reads SGHVS; CDR2 reads FNYEAQ.

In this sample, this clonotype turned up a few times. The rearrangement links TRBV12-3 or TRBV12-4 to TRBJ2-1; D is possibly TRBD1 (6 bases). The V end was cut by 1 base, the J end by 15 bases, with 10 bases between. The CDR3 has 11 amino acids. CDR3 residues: CASSLDRAMFF. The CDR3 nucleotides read TGTGCCAGCAGTTTAGACAGGGCTATGTTCTTC.

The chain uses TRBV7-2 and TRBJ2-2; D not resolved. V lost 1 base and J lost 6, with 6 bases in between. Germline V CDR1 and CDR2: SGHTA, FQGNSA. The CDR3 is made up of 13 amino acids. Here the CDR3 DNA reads TGTGCCAGCAGCTTAGTCGGGCCCGGGGAGCTGTTTTTT. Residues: CASSLVGPGELFF.

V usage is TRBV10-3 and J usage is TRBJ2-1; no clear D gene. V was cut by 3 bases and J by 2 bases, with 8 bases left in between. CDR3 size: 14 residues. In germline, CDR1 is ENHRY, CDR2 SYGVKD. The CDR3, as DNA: TGTGCCATCAGTGATCCCAGCACCTACAATGAGCAGTTCTTC. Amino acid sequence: CAISDPSTYNEQFF.

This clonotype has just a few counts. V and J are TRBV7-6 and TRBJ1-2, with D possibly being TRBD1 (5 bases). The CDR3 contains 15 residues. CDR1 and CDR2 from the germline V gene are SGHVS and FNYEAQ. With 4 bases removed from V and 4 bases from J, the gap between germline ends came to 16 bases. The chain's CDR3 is CASSSPGTGVYGYTF. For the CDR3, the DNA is TGTGCCAGCAGCTCCCCCGGGACGGGGGTCTATGGCTACACCTTC.

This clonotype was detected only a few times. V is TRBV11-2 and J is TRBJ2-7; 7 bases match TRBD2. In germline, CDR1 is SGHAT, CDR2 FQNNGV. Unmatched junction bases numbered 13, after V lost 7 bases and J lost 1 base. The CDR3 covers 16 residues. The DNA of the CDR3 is TGTGCCAGCACCCTGGGTCGGACTAGTGGATCCTACGAGCAGTACTTC. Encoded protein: CASTLGRTSGSYEQYF. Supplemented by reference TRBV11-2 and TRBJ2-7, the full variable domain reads EAGVAQSPRYKIIEKRQSVAFWCNPISGHATLYWYQQILGQGPKLLIQFQNNGVVDDSQLPKDRFSAERLKGVDSTLKIQPAKLEDSAVYLCASTLGRTSGSYEQYFGPGTRLTVT.

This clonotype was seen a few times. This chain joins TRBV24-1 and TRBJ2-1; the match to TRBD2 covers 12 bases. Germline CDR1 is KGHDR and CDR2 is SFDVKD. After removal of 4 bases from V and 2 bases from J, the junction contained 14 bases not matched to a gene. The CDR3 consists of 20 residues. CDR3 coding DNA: TGTGCCACCAGTGACGCCAAAGGGGCTAGCGGGAGGGCTGCCTACAATGAGCAGTTCTTC. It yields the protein CATSDAKGASGRAAYNEQFF.

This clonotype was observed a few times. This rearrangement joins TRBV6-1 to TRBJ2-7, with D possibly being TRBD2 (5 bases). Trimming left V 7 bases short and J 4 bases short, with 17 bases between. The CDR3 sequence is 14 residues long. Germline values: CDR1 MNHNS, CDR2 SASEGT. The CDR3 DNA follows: TGTGCCAGCATTCCCACGGCGGGCACTTACGAGCAGTACTTC. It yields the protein CASIPTAGTYEQYF.